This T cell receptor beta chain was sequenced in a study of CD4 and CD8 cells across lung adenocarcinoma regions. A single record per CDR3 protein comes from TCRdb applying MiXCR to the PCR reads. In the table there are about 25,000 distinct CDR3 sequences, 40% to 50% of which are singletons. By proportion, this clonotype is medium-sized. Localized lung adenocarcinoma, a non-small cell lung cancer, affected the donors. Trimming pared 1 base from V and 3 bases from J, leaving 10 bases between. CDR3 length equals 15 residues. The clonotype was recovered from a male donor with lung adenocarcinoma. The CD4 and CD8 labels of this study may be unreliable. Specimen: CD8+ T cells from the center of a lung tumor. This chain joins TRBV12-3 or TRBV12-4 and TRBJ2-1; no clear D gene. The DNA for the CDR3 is TGTGCCAGCAGTTTAGTCCTAGGTGTCTACAATGAGCAGTTCTTC. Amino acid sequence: CASSLVLGVYNEQFF.